This T cell receptor (beta chain) was identified during a study of blood T cell repertoires in COVID-19. In the original analysis: The assay estimated nucleated cells by amplifying reference gene primers. Some clones are missing from TCRdb's copy, which holds only in-frame ones; the method was immunoSEQ multiplex PCR. The D gene and trimming were derived from the DNA, and the V and J assignments and clone size from that table. The table has about 270,000 clones, approximately 90% seen once. This CDR3 spans 17 amino acids. V was trimmed by 1 base and J by 4 bases, leaving 19 bases between them. Germline CDR1 and CDR2: MGHRA and YSYEKL.

The TCR sequence derives from a woman between 35 and 50 years old with acute COVID-19. The sequenced sample was PBMCs or T cells enriched from blood (not recorded which). V usage is TRBV4-1 and J usage is TRBJ2-5; the D gene is possibly TRBD2 (7 bases). CDR3 sequence (DNA): TGCGCCAGCAGCCAAGCCCACCTGGGGGGGGCCCCAGAGACCCAGTACTTC. This codes for CASSQAHLGGAPETQYF.